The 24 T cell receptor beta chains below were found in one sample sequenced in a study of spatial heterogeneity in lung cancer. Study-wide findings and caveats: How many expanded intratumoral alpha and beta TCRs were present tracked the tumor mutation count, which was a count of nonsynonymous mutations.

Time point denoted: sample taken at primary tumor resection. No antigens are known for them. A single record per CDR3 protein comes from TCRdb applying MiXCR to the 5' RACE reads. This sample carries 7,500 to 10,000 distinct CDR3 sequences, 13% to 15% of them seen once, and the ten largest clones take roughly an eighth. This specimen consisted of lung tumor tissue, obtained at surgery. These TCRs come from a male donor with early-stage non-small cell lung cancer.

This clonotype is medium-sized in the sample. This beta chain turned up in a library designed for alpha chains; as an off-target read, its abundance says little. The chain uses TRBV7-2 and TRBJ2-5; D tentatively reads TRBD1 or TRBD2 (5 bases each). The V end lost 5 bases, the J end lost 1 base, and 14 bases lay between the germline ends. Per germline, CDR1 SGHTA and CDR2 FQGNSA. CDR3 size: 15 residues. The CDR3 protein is CASSPRGGRQETQYF. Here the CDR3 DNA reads TGTGCCAGCAGCCCCCGGGGCGGACGCCAAGAGACCCAGTACTTC.

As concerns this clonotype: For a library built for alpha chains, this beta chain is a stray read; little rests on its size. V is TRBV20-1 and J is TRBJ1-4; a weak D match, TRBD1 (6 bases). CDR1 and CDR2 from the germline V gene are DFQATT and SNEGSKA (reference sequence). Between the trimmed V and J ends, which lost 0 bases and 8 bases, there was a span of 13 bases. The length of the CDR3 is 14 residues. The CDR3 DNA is TGCAGTGCTAGAGATACGGGACAAATCGAAAAACTGTTTTTT. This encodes CSARDTGQIEKLFF.

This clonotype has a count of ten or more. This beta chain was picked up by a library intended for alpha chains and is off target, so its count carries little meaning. The CDR3 loop is CSARGVRAHRETQYF. The CDR3 bases are TGCAGTGCTAGAGGCGTTAGGGCTCATCGAGAGACCCAGTACTTC. V and J are TRBV20-1 and TRBJ2-5, with D unresolved. Germline V gives CDR1 DFQATT, CDR2 SNEGSKA (reference sequence). The CDR3 totals 15 residues. V dropped 1 base and J dropped 4 bases, with 16 bases sitting between them.

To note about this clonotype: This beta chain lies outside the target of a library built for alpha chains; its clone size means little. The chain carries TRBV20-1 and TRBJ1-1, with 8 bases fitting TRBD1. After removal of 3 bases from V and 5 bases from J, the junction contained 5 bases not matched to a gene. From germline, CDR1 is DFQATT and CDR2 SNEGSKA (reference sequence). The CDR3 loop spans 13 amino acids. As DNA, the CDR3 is TGCAGTGCTAGTTACAGGGGGGAAACTGAAGCTTTCTTT. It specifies CSASYRGETEAFF.

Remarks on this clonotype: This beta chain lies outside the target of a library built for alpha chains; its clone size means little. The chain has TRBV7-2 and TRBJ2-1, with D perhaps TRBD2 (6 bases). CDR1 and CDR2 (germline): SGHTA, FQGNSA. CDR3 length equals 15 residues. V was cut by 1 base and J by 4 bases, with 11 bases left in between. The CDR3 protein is CASSLGPGSYNEQFF. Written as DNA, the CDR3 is TGTGCCAGCAGCTTAGGACCCGGGAGTTACAATGAGCAGTTCTTC. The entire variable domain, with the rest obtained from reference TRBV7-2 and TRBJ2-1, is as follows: GAGVSQSPSNKVTEKGKDVELRCDPISGHTALYWYRQSLGQGLEFLIYFQGNSAPDKSGLPSDRFSAERTGGSVSTLTIQRTQQEDSAVYLCASSLGPGSYNEQFFGPGTRLTVL.

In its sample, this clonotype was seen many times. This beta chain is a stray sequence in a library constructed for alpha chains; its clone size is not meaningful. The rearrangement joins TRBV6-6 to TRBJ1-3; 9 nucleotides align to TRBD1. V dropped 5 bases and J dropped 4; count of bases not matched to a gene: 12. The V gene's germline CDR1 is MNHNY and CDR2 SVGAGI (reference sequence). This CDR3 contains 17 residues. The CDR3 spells CASSPLPGQGGGNTIYF. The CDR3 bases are TGTGCCAGCAGTCCCCTTCCGGGACAGGGAGGGGGAAACACCATATATTTT.

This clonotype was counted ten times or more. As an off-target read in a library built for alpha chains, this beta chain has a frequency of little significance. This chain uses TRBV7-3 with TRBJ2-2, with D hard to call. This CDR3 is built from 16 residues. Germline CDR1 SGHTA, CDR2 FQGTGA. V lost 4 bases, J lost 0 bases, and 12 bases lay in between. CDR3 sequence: CASSYGRYANTGELFF. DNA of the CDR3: TGTGCCAGCAGCTATGGACGGTACGCGAACACCGGGGAGCTGTTTTTT.

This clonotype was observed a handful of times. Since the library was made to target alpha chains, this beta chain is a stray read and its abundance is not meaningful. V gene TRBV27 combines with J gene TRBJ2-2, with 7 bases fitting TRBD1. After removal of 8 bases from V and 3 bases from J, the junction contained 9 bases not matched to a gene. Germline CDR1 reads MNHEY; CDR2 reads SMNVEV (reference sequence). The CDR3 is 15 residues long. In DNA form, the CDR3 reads TGTGCCAGCTCGCAGGGGGACAGATACACCGGGGAGCTGTTTTTT. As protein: CASSQGDRYTGELFF.

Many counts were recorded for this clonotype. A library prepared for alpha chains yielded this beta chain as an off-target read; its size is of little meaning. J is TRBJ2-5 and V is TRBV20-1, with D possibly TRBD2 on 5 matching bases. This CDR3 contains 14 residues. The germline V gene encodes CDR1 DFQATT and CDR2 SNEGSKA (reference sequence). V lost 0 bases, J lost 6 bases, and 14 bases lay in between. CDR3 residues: CSARDTAGGKTQYF. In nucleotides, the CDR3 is TGCAGTGCTAGAGATACAGCAGGAGGAAAGACCCAGTACTTC.

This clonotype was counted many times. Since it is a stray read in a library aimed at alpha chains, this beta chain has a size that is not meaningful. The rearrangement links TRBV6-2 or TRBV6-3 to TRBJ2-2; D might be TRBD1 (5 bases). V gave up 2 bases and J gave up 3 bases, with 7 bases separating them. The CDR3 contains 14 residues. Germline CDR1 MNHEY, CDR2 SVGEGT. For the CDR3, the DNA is TGTGCCAGCAGTTACGGGGCCGACACCGGGGAGCTGTTTTTT. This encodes CASSYGADTGELFF.

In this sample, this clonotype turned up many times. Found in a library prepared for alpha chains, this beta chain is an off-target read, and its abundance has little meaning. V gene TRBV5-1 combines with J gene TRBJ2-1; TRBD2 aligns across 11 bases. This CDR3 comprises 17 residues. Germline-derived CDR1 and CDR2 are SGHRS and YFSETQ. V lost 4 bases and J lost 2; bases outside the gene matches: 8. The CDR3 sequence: CASSNFLTSGTYNEQFF. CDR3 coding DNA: TGCGCCAGCAGCAACTTTCTGACTAGCGGGACCTACAATGAGCAGTTCTTC.

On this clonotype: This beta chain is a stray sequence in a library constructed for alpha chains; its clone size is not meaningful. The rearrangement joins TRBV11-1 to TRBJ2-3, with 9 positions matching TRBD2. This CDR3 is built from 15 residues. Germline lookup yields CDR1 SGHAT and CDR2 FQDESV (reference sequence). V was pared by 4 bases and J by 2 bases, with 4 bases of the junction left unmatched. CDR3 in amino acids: CASSSGTSLTDTQYF. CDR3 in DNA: TGTGCCAGCAGCTCCGGGACTAGCCTCACAGATACGCAGTATTTT. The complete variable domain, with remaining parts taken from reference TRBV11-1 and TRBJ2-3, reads EAEVAQSPRYKITEKSQAVAFWCDPISGHATLYWYRQILGQGPELLVQFQDESVVDDSQLPKDRFSAERLKGVDSTLKIQPAELGDSAMYLCASSSGTSLTDTQYFGPGTRLTVL.

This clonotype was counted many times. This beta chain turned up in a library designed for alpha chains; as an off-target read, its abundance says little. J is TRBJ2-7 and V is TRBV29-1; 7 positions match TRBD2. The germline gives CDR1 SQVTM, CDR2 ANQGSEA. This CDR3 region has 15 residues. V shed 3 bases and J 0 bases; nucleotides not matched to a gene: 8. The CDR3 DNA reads TGCAGCGTTGATAAAGCGGGGCCTCCCTCCTACGAGCAGTACTTC. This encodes CSVDKAGPPSYEQYF.

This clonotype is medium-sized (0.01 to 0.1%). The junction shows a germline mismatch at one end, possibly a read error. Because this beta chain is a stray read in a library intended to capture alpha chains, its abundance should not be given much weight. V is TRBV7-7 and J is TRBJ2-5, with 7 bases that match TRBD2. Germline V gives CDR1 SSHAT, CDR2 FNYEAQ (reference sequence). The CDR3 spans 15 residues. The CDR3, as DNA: TGTGCTAGCAGCTTTGACACTAGCGAACAAGAGACCCAGTACTTC. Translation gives CASSFDTSEQETQYF.

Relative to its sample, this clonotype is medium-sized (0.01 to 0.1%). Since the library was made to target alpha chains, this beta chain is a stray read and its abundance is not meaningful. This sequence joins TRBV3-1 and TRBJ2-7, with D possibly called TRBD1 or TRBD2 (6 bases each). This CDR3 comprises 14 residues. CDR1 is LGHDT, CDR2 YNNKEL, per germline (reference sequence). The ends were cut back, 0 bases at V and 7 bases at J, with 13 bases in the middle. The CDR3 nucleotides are TGTGCCAGCAGCCAAGAAGGGGGGCTGGGGGAGCAGTACTTC. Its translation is CASSQEGGLGEQYF.

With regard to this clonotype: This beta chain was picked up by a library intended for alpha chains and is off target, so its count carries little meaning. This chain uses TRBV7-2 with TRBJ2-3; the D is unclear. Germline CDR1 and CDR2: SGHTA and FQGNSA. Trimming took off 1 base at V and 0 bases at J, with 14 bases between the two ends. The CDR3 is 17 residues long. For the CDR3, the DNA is TGTGCCAGCAGCTTAGGCGGAGTTCCCCCAAGCACAGATACGCAGTATTTT. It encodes CASSLGGVPPSTDTQYF.

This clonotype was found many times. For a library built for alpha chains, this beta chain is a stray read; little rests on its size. The chain's CDR3 is CASSLAGAGEQYF. In DNA, the CDR3 is TGTGCCAGCAGCCTCGCGGGAGCGGGCGAGCAGTACTTC. The genes are TRBV14 and TRBJ2-7; 7 bases are a match to TRBD2. V gave up 4 bases and J gave up 6 bases; unmatched junction bases: 6. Germline CDR1 is SGHDN and CDR2 is FVKESK. The CDR3 runs 13 residues.

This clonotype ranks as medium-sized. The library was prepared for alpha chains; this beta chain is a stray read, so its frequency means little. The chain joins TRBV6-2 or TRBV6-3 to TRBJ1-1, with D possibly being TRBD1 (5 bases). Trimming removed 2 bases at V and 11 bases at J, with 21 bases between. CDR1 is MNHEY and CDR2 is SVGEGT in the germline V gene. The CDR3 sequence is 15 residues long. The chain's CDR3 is CASSYPRSGGANAFF. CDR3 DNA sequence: TGTGCCAGCAGTTACCCCAGATCAGGCGGGGCCAACGCTTTCTTT.

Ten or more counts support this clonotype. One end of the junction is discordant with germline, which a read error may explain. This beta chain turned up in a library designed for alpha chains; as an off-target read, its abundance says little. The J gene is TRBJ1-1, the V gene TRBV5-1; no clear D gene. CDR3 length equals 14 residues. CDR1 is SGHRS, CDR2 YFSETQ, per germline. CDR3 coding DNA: TGCGCCAGCGGCTTCTCCGCGTCGAACACTGAAGCTTTCTTT. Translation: CASGFSASNTEAFF.

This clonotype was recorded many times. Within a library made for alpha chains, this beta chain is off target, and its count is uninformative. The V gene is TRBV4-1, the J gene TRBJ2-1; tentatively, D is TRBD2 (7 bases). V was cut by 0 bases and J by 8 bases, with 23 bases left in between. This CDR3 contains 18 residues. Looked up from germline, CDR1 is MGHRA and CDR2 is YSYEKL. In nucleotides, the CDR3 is TGCGCCAGCAGCCAAGATGGGGGGCTGGGGAGGGGTATCGATGAGCAGTTCTTC. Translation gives CASSQDGGLGRGIDEQFF.

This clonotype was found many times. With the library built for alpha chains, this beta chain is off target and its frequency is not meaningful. CDR3 bases: TGCGCCAGCAGCTCGCGGACAGGGCCCACAGATACGCAGTATTTT. It encodes CASSSRTGPTDTQYF. The genes are TRBV5-1 and TRBJ2-3, with 8 bases identical to TRBD1. This CDR3 spans 15 amino acids. Germline-derived CDR1 and CDR2 are SGHRS and YFSETQ. V lost 3 bases, J lost 2 bases, and 5 bases stayed unmatched.

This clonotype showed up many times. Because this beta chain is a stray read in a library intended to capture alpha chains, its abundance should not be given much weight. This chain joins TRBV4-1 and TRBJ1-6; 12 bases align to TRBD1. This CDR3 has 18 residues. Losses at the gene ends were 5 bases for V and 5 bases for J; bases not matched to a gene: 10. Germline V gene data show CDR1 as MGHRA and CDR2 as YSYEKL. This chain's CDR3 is CASSFYPGQGAHNSPLHF. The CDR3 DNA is TGCGCCAGCAGCTTTTACCCGGGACAGGGGGCTCATAATTCACCCCTCCACTTT.

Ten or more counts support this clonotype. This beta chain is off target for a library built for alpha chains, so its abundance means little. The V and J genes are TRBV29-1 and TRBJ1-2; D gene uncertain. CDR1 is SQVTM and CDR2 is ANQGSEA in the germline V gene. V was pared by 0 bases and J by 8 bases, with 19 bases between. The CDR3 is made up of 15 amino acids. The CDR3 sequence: CSVEDLPTEESGYTF. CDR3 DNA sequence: TGCAGCGTTGAAGATCTGCCTACGGAAGAATCGGGCTACACCTTC.

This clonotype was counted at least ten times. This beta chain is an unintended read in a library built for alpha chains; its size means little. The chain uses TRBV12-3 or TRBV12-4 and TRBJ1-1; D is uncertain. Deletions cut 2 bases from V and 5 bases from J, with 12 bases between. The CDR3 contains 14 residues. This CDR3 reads CASSLQSGGTEAFF. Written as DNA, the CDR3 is TGTGCCAGCAGTTTACAAAGCGGAGGGACTGAAGCTTTCTTT.